The following is a T cell receptor beta chain sequence with its context. Its antigen is unknown. The source of the sample is a study of shared clonotypes between healthy human individuals. Study findings and constraints: Researchers sampled only blood; tissue repertoires likely differ.

At deep level, the assay was performed. Only in-frame clones appear in the TCRdb table, and some are missing; sequencing was by immunoSEQ multiplex PCR. In the table there are over a million clones, about 75% of which are singletons. Germline values: CDR1 WNHNN, CDR2 SYGVQD (reference sequence). Trimming removed 5 bases at V and 6 bases at J, with 22 bases between. The CDR3 is made up of 16 amino acids. Sample: memory CD4+ T cells sorted from blood. Described subset: CD45RA-negative fraction. V usage is TRBV10-1 and J usage is TRBJ1-2; a possible D gene is TRBD1 (5 bases). The TCR comes from a man aged 18 to 29 in good health. In nucleotides, the CDR3 is TGCGCCAGCAGTCGGCCCAGGAGGGGCGCAAGGGATGGCTACACCTTC. Translation gives CASSRPRRGARDGYTF.